This is a list of T cell receptor beta chains from one sample in a study of T-cell reconstitution after alpha-beta-depleted transplantation in children. TCRdb itself ran the PCR reads through MiXCR, one entry per CDR3 protein. In the table there are hundreds of thousands of distinct CDR3 sequences, roughly 16% of which are singletons. The material was PBMCs, mostly from graft donor cells, obtained 360 days after TCRalphabeta/CD19-depleted stem cell transplant. The receptors stem from a boy younger than two who had a stem cell transplant for Wiskott-Aldrich syndrome, so the T cells may come from the graft donor. Each CDR3 is given with its conserved first and last residue. The order of the fields is clone size, V gene, J gene, D gene, CDR3 protein, CDR3 DNA. A D gene is named only where the DNA matches it firmly. Expanded clones are given a class, and other clones once, few, many or no size at all.

clone_size: -
v_call: TRBV6-5
j_call: TRBJ2-5
d_call: TRBD2
cdr3_aa: CASSYSPVRGGQETQYF
cdr3_nt: TGTGCCAGCAGTTACTCGCCGGTGCGGGGGGGCCAAGAGACCCAGTACTTC

clone_size: -
v_call: TRBV11-2
j_call: TRBJ1-4
d_call: TRBD1
cdr3_aa: CASSQGQGGEKLFF
cdr3_nt: TGTGCCAGCAGCCAGGGACAGGGAGGGGAAAAACTGTTTTTT

clone_size: -
v_call: TRBV29-1
j_call: TRBJ1-2
d_call: -
cdr3_aa: CSVADGHYGYTF
cdr3_nt: TGCAGCGTTGCCGACGGTCACTATGGCTACACCTTC

clone_size: few
v_call: TRBV6-2/TRBV6-3
j_call: TRBJ2-7
d_call: TRBD2
cdr3_aa: CASSYRDYLYEQYF
cdr3_nt: TGTGCCAGCAGTTACCGGGACTACCTCTACGAGCAGTACTTC

clone_size: few
v_call: TRBV9
j_call: TRBJ2-5
d_call: TRBD1
cdr3_aa: CASSARQGKKETQYF
cdr3_nt: TGTGCCAGCAGCGCGAGACAGGGCAAGAAAGAGACCCAGTACTTC

clone_size: -
v_call: TRBV27
j_call: TRBJ2-1
d_call: TRBD2
cdr3_aa: CASSPRRLAGYNEQFF
cdr3_nt: TGTGCCAGCAGTCCCCGAAGACTAGCGGGGTACAATGAGCAGTTCTTC

clone_size: -
v_call: TRBV15
j_call: TRBJ2-1
d_call: -
cdr3_aa: CATSKNWDFSYNEQFF
cdr3_nt: TGTGCCACCAGCAAGAATTGGGATTTCTCCTACAATGAGCAGTTCTTC

clone_size: -
v_call: TRBV11-2
j_call: TRBJ1-4
d_call: -
cdr3_aa: CASSSGQLLNEKLFF
cdr3_nt: TGTGCCAGCAGCAGCGGACAGCTACTAAATGAAAAACTGTTTTTT

clone_size: -
v_call: TRBV7-9
j_call: TRBJ2-4
d_call: -
cdr3_aa: CASSLVQGPNIQYF
cdr3_nt: TGTGCCAGCAGCTTAGTACAGGGACCAAACATTCAGTACTTC

clone_size: -
v_call: TRBV27
j_call: TRBJ2-7
d_call: TRBD1
cdr3_aa: CASSRELGTGASGQYF
cdr3_nt: TGTGCCAGCAGCCGGGAGCTCGGGACAGGTGCCTCCGGCCAGTACTTC

clone_size: few
v_call: TRBV3-1
j_call: TRBJ2-7
d_call: TRBD2
cdr3_aa: CASSHRGPSGLAGVPRNYEQYF
cdr3_nt: TGTGCCAGCAGCCACAGGGGGCCATCGGGACTAGCGGGAGTACCCCGAAACTACGAGCAGTACTTC

clone_size: few
v_call: TRBV25-1
j_call: TRBJ2-1
d_call: -
cdr3_aa: CATSPGDYNEQFF
cdr3_nt: TGTGCCACCTCCCCTGGGGATTACAATGAGCAGTTCTTC

clone_size: few
v_call: TRBV2
j_call: TRBJ2-3
d_call: TRBD2
cdr3_aa: CASSELAGALGDTQYF
cdr3_nt: TGTGCCAGCAGTGAACTAGCGGGAGCACTAGGGGATACGCAGTATTTT

clone_size: few
v_call: TRBV28
j_call: TRBJ2-1
d_call: -
cdr3_aa: CASSWTVYYNEQFF
cdr3_nt: TGTGCCAGCAGTTGGACAGTCTACTACAATGAGCAGTTCTTC

clone_size: -
v_call: TRBV7-9
j_call: TRBJ2-7
d_call: TRBD1
cdr3_aa: CASSLKGDSPYEQYF
cdr3_nt: TGTGCCAGCAGCTTGAAAGGGGACAGTCCCTACGAGCAGTACTTC

clone_size: -
v_call: TRBV20-1
j_call: TRBJ2-7
d_call: -
cdr3_aa: CSASRSSYEQYF
cdr3_nt: TGCAGTGCTAGTCGCAGCTCCTACGAGCAGTACTTC

clone_size: few
v_call: TRBV5-6
j_call: TRBJ1-1
d_call: -
cdr3_aa: CASSLTGSLNAMNTEAFF
cdr3_nt: TGTGCCAGCAGCTTGACTGGGAGCCTGAACGCAATGAACACTGAAGCTTTCTTT

clone_size: -
v_call: TRBV4-1
j_call: TRBJ1-6
d_call: -
cdr3_aa: CASGSAGRGSPLHF
cdr3_nt: TGCGCCAGCGGGTCAGCAGGACGGGGTTCACCCCTCCACTTT

clone_size: few
v_call: TRBV28
j_call: TRBJ2-7
d_call: -
cdr3_aa: CASSLSYRAYEQYF
cdr3_nt: TGTGCCAGCAGTTTAAGCTACCGAGCCTACGAGCAGTACTTC

clone_size: few
v_call: TRBV5-1
j_call: TRBJ1-3
d_call: -
cdr3_aa: CASSPQAGGNTIYF
cdr3_nt: TGCGCCAGCAGCCCACAGGCCGGGGGAAACACCATATATTTT

clone_size: many
v_call: TRBV20-1
j_call: TRBJ2-4
d_call: -
cdr3_aa: CSARGTVGGDIQYF
cdr3_nt: TGCAGTGCTAGAGGGACGGTCGGGGGCGACATTCAGTACTTC

clone_size: few
v_call: TRBV2
j_call: TRBJ2-5
d_call: -
cdr3_aa: CASSPGHFQETQYF
cdr3_nt: TGTGCCAGCAGTCCTGGACATTTCCAAGAGACCCAGTACTTC

clone_size: -
v_call: TRBV15
j_call: TRBJ2-2
d_call: -
cdr3_aa: CATSRGLLNTGELFF
cdr3_nt: TGTGCCACCAGCAGAGGACTACTAAACACCGGGGAGCTGTTTTTT

clone_size: few
v_call: TRBV29-1
j_call: TRBJ2-3
d_call: TRBD1
cdr3_aa: CSVLTGTGRRTDTQYF
cdr3_nt: TGCAGCGTTCTTACCGGGACAGGGAGGAGGACAGATACGCAGTATTTT

clone_size: -
v_call: TRBV12-3/TRBV12-4
j_call: TRBJ1-2
d_call: TRBD1
cdr3_aa: CASSLPDRDTNYGYTF
cdr3_nt: TGTGCCAGCAGTTTACCGGACAGGGATACCAACTATGGCTACACCTTC

clone_size: few
v_call: TRBV7-2
j_call: TRBJ2-3
d_call: TRBD2
cdr3_aa: CASSLGPLAGPDTQYF
cdr3_nt: TGTGCCAGCAGCTTAGGACCACTAGCGGGACCAGATACGCAGTATTTT

clone_size: few
v_call: TRBV9
j_call: TRBJ2-2
d_call: TRBD2
cdr3_aa: CASSVGLAGAKYGELFF
cdr3_nt: TGTGCCAGCAGCGTAGGACTAGCGGGAGCTAAATACGGGGAGCTGTTTTTT